The sequence of this TCR beta chain was determined in a study of identical twins. Study results and caveats: The study found weaker excess twin sharing in beta out-of-frame sequences. Invariant T cells like MAIT and iNKT could partly confound the zero-insertion analyses.

The cDNA had a unique molecular identifier and a template-switch universal primer site. MiXCR, run by TCRdb on the 5' RACE reads, gives a single entry per CDR3 protein. The table records 450,000 or so distinct CDR3 sequences, approximately 14% of them present only once. In this sample, this clonotype turned up a few times. Antigen specificity is unknown. Germline CDR1 is SGHDT and CDR2 is YYEEEE. The V segment lost 3 bases and the J segment 4 bases; nucleotides outside the gene matches: 16. The CDR3 contains 18 residues. These same records also appear under a second study, on yellow fever vaccine responses in identical twins.

This clonotype was obtained from a woman in her late teens or twenties in good health. Sequenced sample: CD4+ T cells sorted from blood. The chain employs TRBV5-6 and TRBJ2-5; TRBD1 agrees at 9 bases. The CDR3 bases are TGTGCCAGCAGCTCACTAGGCCGGGGACAGGGAGGAATAGAGACCCAGTACTTC. It encodes CASSSLGRGQGGIETQYF. The full variable domain, rest sourced from reference TRBV5-6 and TRBJ2-5, is DAGVTQSPTHLIKTRGQQVTLRCSPKSGHDTVSWYQQALGQGPQFIFQYYEEEERQRGNFPDRFSGHQFPNYSSELNVNALLLGDSALYLCASSSLGRGQGGIETQYFGPGTRLLVL.